The 8 T cell receptor beta chains in this list originate from one sample, sequenced in a study of CD4 T cells in relation to SARS-CoV-2 and coronaviruses. Before the COVID-19 pandemic, during about 2010-2019, CD4+ T cells were taken from unexposed donors. Isolation of CD4+ T cells took place after less than twelve days in culture. No antigen has been identified for these receptors. Assay used: immunoSEQ multiplex PCR; TCRdb lists only in-frame clones, some missing. The sample includes under 35,000 clones, approximately 80% of them seen just once. Sequencing used CD4+ T cells from PBMCs, cultured in vitro. These receptors were taken from a human donor in good health.

The rearrangement links TRBV3-1 (or the pseudogene TRBV3-2) to TRBJ1-2; 7 bases match TRBD1. The V segment lost 0 bases and the J segment 4 bases; nucleotides outside the gene matches: 14. The CDR3 runs 18 residues. The germline V gene has CDR1 LGHDT and CDR2 YNNKEL (reference sequence). As DNA, the CDR3 is TGTGCCAGCAGCCAAGATCCGGCCGGCAGGGGGGGATCCTATGGCTACACCTTC. Translation: CASSQDPAGRGGSYGYTF.

The chain couples TRBV27 to TRBJ1-2; TRBD1 agrees at 7 bases. From germline, CDR1 is MNHEY and CDR2 SMNVEV (reference sequence). With 0 bases clipped from V and 2 bases from J, the junction kept 9 bases outside the gene matches. This CDR3 is 17 amino acids long. The CDR3 bases are TGTGCCAGCAGTTTATCGCCGCAGACAGGGAGCAACTATGGCTACACCTTC. It is translated as CASSLSPQTGSNYGYTF.

The rearrangement joins TRBV9 to TRBJ2-5; the D gene is possibly TRBD2 (5 bases). The CDR3 extends over 15 amino acids. V was cut by 0 bases and J by 4 bases, with 13 bases left in between. Germline V gene sequence: CDR1 SGDLS, CDR2 YYNGEE. CDR3 bases: TGTGCCAGCAGCGTAGACCCGGGGAGAGCAGAGACCCAGTACTTC. It codes for CASSVDPGRAETQYF. The entire variable domain, with the rest obtained from reference TRBV9 and TRBJ2-5, is as follows: DSGVTQTPKHLITATGQRVTLRCSPRSGDLSVYWYQQSLDQGLQFLIQYYNGEERAKGNILERFSAQQFPDLHSELNLSSLELGDSALYFCASSVDPGRAETQYFGPGTRLLVL.

The gene calls are TRBV3-1 (or the pseudogene TRBV3-2) and TRBJ2-5; tentatively, D is TRBD1 (6 bases). V lost 6 bases and J lost 4, with 18 bases in between. This CDR3 comprises 15 residues. Germline assignment: CDR1 LGHDT and CDR2 YNNKEL (reference sequence). The CDR3 nucleotides are TGTGCCAGCAGGCCTTCTAGCCCCAGGGGAGAGACCCAGTACTTC. Translation gives CASRPSSPRGETQYF.

The chain joins TRBV7-8 to TRBJ1-2, with D possibly TRBD1 on 5 matching bases. The CDR3 contains 15 residues. Per germline, CDR1 SGHVS and CDR2 FQNEAQ. Trimming stripped 5 bases from V and 7 bases from J, with 20 bases between. The CDR3 DNA reads as TGTGCCAGCAGCCTAACATGGATGAGGGGAAGTGGCTACACCTTC. Its translation is CASSLTWMRGSGYTF.

The V gene is TRBV19, the J gene TRBJ2-2, with 9 bases that match TRBD1. The CDR3 spans 15 residues. Germline V lookup: CDR1 LNHDA, CDR2 SQIVND (reference sequence). Trimming cost V 4 bases and J 1 base; bases outside gene matches: 1. The CDR3 bases are TGTGCCAGTAGTACGGGACAGGGGAACACCGGGGAGCTGTTTTTT. It yields the protein CASSTGQGNTGELFF.

J is TRBJ1-1 and V is TRBV5-1; no clear D. Per the germline V gene, CDR1 is SGHRS and CDR2 is YFSETQ. The CDR3 is made up of 14 amino acids. V lost 4 bases and J lost 1, with 11 bases in between. The CDR3 bases are TGCGCCAGCAGCCAGGACGGCCGGAACACTGAAGCTTTCTTT. Translation gives CASSQDGRNTEAFF.

The rearrangement joins TRBV7-2 to TRBJ2-7; tentatively, D is TRBD2 (5 bases). The V gene lost 5 bases and the J gene lost 5 bases, with 13 bases spanning the gap. This CDR3 has 13 amino acids. Germline V gives CDR1 SGHTA, CDR2 FQGNSA. The CDR3 region is CASSPARVHEQYF. CDR3 DNA sequence: TGTGCCAGCAGCCCCGCGAGGGTGCACGAGCAGTACTTC. The full variable domain, in which reference TRBV7-2 and TRBJ2-7 provide the parts outside the CDR3, is GAGVSQSPSNKVTEKGKDVELRCDPISGHTALYWYRQSLGQGLEFLIYFQGNSAPDKSGLPSDRFSAERTGGSVSTLTIQRTQQEDSAVYLCASSPARVHEQYFGPGTRLTVT.